These T cell receptor beta chains were read from a single sample in a study of PD-L1 blockade in urothelial cancer. The method was immunoSEQ multiplex PCR; TCRdb's version includes in-frame clones alone and lacks a portion of them. The sample includes 25,000 to 30,000 clones, over 75% of them seen just once. This specimen was PBMCs, taken around atezolizumab (anti-PD-L1) treatment. The receptors were gathered from a man over 45 with urothelial cancer. Each CDR3 is given with its conserved first and last residue. A D gene is named only where the DNA matches it firmly. Clone size appears in some rows only: once, few, many, or a class for an expanded clone.

NA,TRBJ2-3,TRBV19,16,TRBD2,TGTGCCAGTAGTATGGGACTAGCGGGGGTTGAGACTACGCAGTATTTT,CASSMGLAGVETTQYF
NA,TRBJ2-1,TRBV10-1,16,TRBD2,TGCGCCAGCAGTAGAGTTTTGGGACTAGCGGGAAATGAGCAGTTCTTC,CASSRVLGLAGNEQFF
NA,TRBJ1-4,TRBV7-9,16,TRBD1,TGTGCCAGCAGTTTTCTCCCGGGACAGGGGAGCGAAAAACTGTTTTTT,CASSFLPGQGSEKLFF
NA,TRBJ1-5,TRBV18,17,NA,TGTGCCAGCTCACCACCGCGGGGACCCGGGCCCAATCAGCCCCAGCATTTT,CASSPPRGPGPNQPQHF
NA,TRBJ2-3,TRBV7-9,17,TRBD2,TGTGCCAGCAGCTCATCCGGGACTAGCGGGAGGCAAGATACGCAGTATTTT,CASSSSGTSGRQDTQYF
NA,TRBJ2-5,TRBV4-2,17,NA,TGTGCCAGCAGCCAAGAAGGAACGTGGGGGCTCGGAGAGACCCAGTACTTC,CASSQEGTWGLGETQYF
once,TRBJ1-5,TRBV28,13,NA,TGTGCCATATCCCCAGGGTTTAATCAGCCCCAGCATTTT,CAISPGFNQPQHF
NA,TRBJ1-2,TRBV19,15,TRBD1,TGTGCCAGTAGTTTTCCGGGACAGGGTGATTATGGCTACACCTTC,CASSFPGQGDYGYTF
NA,TRBJ2-7,TRBV4-1,14,NA,TGCGCCAGCAGCCAAACCCGGGGGACCTACGAGCAGTACTTC,CASSQTRGTYEQYF
NA,TRBJ2-1,TRBV28,14,NA,TGTGCCAGCAGTCTGGGGGGGGCCTTGAATGAGCAGTTCTTC,CASSLGGALNEQFF
NA,TRBJ2-2,TRBV7-2,15,NA,TGTGCCAGCAGCTTAGGCAGTCAGAACACCGGGGAGCTGTTTTTT,CASSLGSQNTGELFF
NA,TRBJ1-2,TRBV15,14,NA,TGTGCCACCAGCACAACAGGGATCGGCTATGGCTACACCTTC,CATSTTGIGYGYTF
NA,TRBJ2-2,TRBV5-1,18,TRBD2,TGCGCCAGCAGCTTGTTGGGTGCGGCGGGAGTCGGCACCGGGGAGCTGTTTTTT,CASSLLGAAGVGTGELFF
NA,TRBJ1-2,TRBV2,14,TRBD1,TGTGCCAGCAGTGTTGGCAGGGGGCTCGGTGGCTACACCTTC,CASSVGRGLGGYTF
medium-sized,TRBJ1-2,TRBV30,12,NA,TGTGCCTGCCCGCGGCCGGGGGATGGCTACACCTTC,CACPRPGDGYTF
NA,TRBJ1-3,TRBV18,17,TRBD1,TGTGCCAGCTCACCAGTGACAGGGGGGTCCTCTGGAAACACCATATATTTT,CASSPVTGGSSGNTIYF
NA,TRBJ2-2,TRBV6-6,13,TRBD1,TGTGCCAGCAGTTACGGACAGGTCGGGGAGCTGTTTTTT,CASSYGQVGELFF
NA,TRBJ2-1,TRBV6-5,14,TRBD1,TGTGCCAGCAGTTACTCGAATAACAGGGGTGGGCAGTTCTTC,CASSYSNNRGGQFF
NA,TRBJ2-3,TRBV19,15,TRBD2,TGTGCCAGTAGTATACTGAGCGGGAGGTCAGATACGCAGTATTTT,CASSILSGRSDTQYF
NA,TRBJ2-1,TRBV19,15,NA,TGTGCCAGTAGTTTGTCTAGAGTCAGGGGCAATGAGCAGTTCTTC,CASSLSRVRGNEQFF
once,TRBJ1-2,TRBV7-9,14,NA,TGTGCCAGCAGCGGACAGTCTGTAAACTATGGCTACACCTTC,CASSGQSVNYGYTF
NA,TRBJ2-7,TRBV10-1,11,NA,TGCGCCAGCAGTGAGACGGGCGAGCAGTACTTC,CASSETGEQYF
NA,TRBJ1-5,TRBV6-6,15,TRBD1,TGTGCCAGCAGTGACACAGGGGTGGTCAATCAGCCCCAGCATTTT,CASSDTGVVNQPQHF
NA,TRBJ2-7,TRBV4-2,14,TRBD2,TGTGCCAGCAGCCGGACTAGCGGACAGTACGAGCAGTACTTC,CASSRTSGQYEQYF
NA,TRBJ2-3,TRBV27,12,NA,TGTGCCAGCGAGGACTTCACAGATACGCAGTATTTT,CASEDFTDTQYF
NA,TRBJ2-1,TRBV11-2,13,NA,TGTGCCAGCAGCCCGGCCAACAGGGTACCGCCGTTCTTC,CASSPANRVPPFF
NA,TRBJ2-2,TRBV7-8,17,TRBD2,TGTGCCAGCAGCTTAGTAAATAGCGGGAGACCATCCGGGGAGCTGTTTTTT,CASSLVNSGRPSGELFF
once,TRBJ1-2,TRBV5-1,14,TRBD1,TGCGCCAGCAGCGTGGACAGGGGATTCGGTGGCTACACCTTC,CASSVDRGFGGYTF
NA,TRBJ2-7,TRBV5-1,13,TRBD2,TGCGCCAGCAGCTTGGCTAGCGGTGGCGAGCAGTACTTC,CASSLASGGEQYF
NA,TRBJ2-5,TRBV19,14,NA,TGTGCCAGTAGTTTACTACTTTCTCCGGAGACCCAGTACTTC,CASSLLLSPETQYF
NA,TRBJ2-3,TRBV10-2,16,TRBD2,TGCGCCAGCAGTGAGATGAGCGGGATGGCCCAAGATACGCAGTATTTT,CASSEMSGMAQDTQYF
NA,TRBJ2-3,TRBV18,15,NA,TGTGCCAGCTCACTTCGCCCCAGCGGCACAGATACGCAGTATTTT,CASSLRPSGTDTQYF
NA,TRBJ1-4,TRBV7-9,16,NA,TGTGCCAGCAGCTTAGATGGGGGCGCAACTAATGAAAAACTGTTTTTT,CASSLDGGATNEKLFF
NA,TRBJ2-1,TRBV19,14,NA,TGTGCCAGTAGTCCCCCCGGGAATAACAATGAGCAGTTCTTC,CASSPPGNNNEQFF
few,TRBJ1-2,TRBV2,15,NA,TGTGCCAGCAGTGTAAACAGGGCCTCCGTTTATGGCTACACCTTC,CASSVNRASVYGYTF
NA,TRBJ1-6,TRBV7-9,16,NA,TGTGCCACCGTGGGGGGGGAAAGCTCCTATAATTCACCCCTCCACTTT,CATVGGESSYNSPLHF
NA,TRBJ2-5,TRBV6-6,15,TRBD1,TGTGCCAGCAGTTACACGGGGACAGGGGCAGAGACCCAGTACTTC,CASSYTGTGAETQYF
NA,TRBJ1-5,TRBV28,15,NA,TGTGCCAGCAGCCCCTACGCAGGGAACAATCAGCCCCAGCATTTT,CASSPYAGNNQPQHF
NA,TRBJ2-1,TRBV28,16,TRBD2,TGTGCCAGCCCTGGAGCCCGCGGGGGGGCAGGGAATGAGCAGTTCTTC,CASPGARGGAGNEQFF
NA,TRBJ2-7,TRBV5-6,16,TRBD1,TGTGCCAGCAGCTTGACCCCCGGGACAGGGGGGCGGGAGCAGTACTTC,CASSLTPGTGGREQYF
NA,TRBJ2-6,TRBV7-9,17,NA,TGTGCCAGCAGCCCAACTATCAGGGGCTCTGGGGCCAACGTCCTGACTTTC,CASSPTIRGSGANVLTF
NA,TRBJ2-1,TRBV6-1,15,TRBD2,TGTGCCAGCAGTGAGGCGGGACTAGCGGGTTGGGAGCAGTTCTTC,CASSEAGLAGWEQFF
NA,TRBJ1-1,TRBV6-5,14,NA,TGTGCCAGCAGTTACGGGGGGACGAACACTGAAGCTTTCTTT,CASSYGGTNTEAFF
NA,TRBJ2-7,TRBV5-6,14,NA,TGTGCCAGCAGCTTGTTGGCGGGATTTGGCGAGCAGTACTTC,CASSLLAGFGEQYF
NA,TRBJ1-1,TRBV5-4,15,TRBD1,TGTGCCAGCAGCCCGAGACAGGGTGCGAACACTGAAGCTTTCTTT,CASSPRQGANTEAFF
NA,TRBJ2-1,TRBV11-1,15,NA,TGTGCCAGCAGCTTACGGGGGACCGCCGGGAATGAGCAGTTCTTC,CASSLRGTAGNEQFF
few,TRBJ2-5,TRBV4-2,17,TRBD2,TGTGCCAGCAGCCAAGATCTTCTAGCGGGGGGCCGAGAGACCCAGTACTTC,CASSQDLLAGGRETQYF